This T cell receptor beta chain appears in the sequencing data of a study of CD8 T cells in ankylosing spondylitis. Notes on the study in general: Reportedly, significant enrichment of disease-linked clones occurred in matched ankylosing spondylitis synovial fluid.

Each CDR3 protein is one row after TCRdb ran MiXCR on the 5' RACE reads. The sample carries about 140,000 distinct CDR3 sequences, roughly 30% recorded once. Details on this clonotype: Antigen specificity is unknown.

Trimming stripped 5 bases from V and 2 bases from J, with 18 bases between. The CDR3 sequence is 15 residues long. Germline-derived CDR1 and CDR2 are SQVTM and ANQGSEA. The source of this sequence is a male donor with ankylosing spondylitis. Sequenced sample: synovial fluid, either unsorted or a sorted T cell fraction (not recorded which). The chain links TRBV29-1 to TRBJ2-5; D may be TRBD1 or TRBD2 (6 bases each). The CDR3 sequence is CSVSPEGGGQETQYF. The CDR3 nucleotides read TGCAGCGTTAGCCCAGAGGGGGGAGGTCAAGAGACCCAGTACTTC.